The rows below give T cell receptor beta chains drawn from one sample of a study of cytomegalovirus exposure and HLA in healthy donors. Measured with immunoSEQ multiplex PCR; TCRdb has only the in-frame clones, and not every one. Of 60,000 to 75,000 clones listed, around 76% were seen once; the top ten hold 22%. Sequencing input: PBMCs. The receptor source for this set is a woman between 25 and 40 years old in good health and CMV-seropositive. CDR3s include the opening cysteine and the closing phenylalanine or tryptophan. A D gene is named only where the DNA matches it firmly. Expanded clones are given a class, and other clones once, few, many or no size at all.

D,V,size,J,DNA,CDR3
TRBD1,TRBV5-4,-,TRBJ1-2,TGTGCCAGCAGCTGGGACAGATTTAGCTACACCTTC,CASSWDRFSYTF
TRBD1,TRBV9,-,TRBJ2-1,TGTGCCAGCAGCGCCGGCAGGGGGTCGGATGAGCAGTTCTTC,CASSAGRGSDEQFF
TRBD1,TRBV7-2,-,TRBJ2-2,TGTGCCAGCAGCTTAACAGGGGAAACCGGGACACTCACCGGGGAGCTGTTTTTT,CASSLTGETGTLTGELFF
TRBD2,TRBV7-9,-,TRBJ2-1,TGTGCCAGCAGCGGTAGCGGGAGGGCCCACAATGAGCAGTTCTTC,CASSGSGRAHNEQFF
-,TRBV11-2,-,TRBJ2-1,TGTGCCAGCAGCTCCACAACCCCCCTGAGAGGAGCGGGCAATGAGCAGTTCTTC,CASSSTTPLRGAGNEQFF
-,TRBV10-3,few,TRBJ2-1,TGTGCCATCCGGAGGATCGATGAGCAGTTCTTC,CAIRRIDEQFF
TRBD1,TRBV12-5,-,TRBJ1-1,TGTGCTAGTTCCTCGGGACAGCAAATGAACACTGAAGCTTTCTTT,CASSSGQQMNTEAFF
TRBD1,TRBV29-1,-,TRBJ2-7,TGCAGCGTCACCGGGACAGGGGGCTACGAGCAGTACTTC,CSVTGTGGYEQYF
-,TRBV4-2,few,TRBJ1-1,TGTGCCAGCAGCCAAAGGAGAGGGCAGCACACTGAAGCTTTCTTT,CASSQRRGQHTEAFF
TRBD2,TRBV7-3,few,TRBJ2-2,TGTGCCAGCAGCTTAAGTAGCGGGAGGAACACCGGGGAGCTGTTTTTT,CASSLSSGRNTGELFF
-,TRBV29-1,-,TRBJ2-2,TGCAGCGTTGACGCACAGGGCTCGAACACCGGGGAGCTGTTTTTT,CSVDAQGSNTGELFF
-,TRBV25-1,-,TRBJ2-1,TGTGCCAGCAGTGAATATACGGGGAAGCGGTACAATGAGCAGTTCTTC,CASSEYTGKRYNEQFF
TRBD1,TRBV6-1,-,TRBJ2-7,TGTGCCAGCAGTAAATGGGACAGCTACGAGCAGTACTTC,CASSKWDSYEQYF
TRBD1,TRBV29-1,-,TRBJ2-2,TGCAGCGTTGCGGGACAGGACACCGGGGAGCTGTTTTTT,CSVAGQDTGELFF
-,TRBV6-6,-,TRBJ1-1,TGTGCCAGCAGAGCGGGATCCTACACTGAAGCTTTCTTT,CASRAGSYTEAFF
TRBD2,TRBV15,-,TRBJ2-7,TGTGCCACCAGCAGAGGGATTGGGACTAGCGGGAGTCGGTTCGAGCAGTACTTC,CATSRGIGTSGSRFEQYF
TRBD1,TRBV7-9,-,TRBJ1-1,TGTGCCAGCAGCTCCCTGGACAGGGGGGGGACTGAAGCTTTCTTT,CASSSLDRGGTEAFF
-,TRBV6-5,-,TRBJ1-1,TGTGCCAGCACCACGGGGGTGAACACTGAAGCTTTCTTT,CASTTGVNTEAFF
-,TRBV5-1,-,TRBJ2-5,TGCGCCAGCAGCCCGCAGGGCGTCTCGGCAGAGACCCAGTACTTC,CASSPQGVSAETQYF
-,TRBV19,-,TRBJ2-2,TGTGCCAGTAGAGGACAGTCGAACACCGGGGAGCTGTTTTTT,CASRGQSNTGELFF
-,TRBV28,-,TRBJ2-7,TGTGCCAGCAGTTTAGGGGGGGGGCTACGCGAGCAGTACTTC,CASSLGGGLREQYF
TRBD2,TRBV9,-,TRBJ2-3,TGTGCCAGCAGCCCACCTGAGGGACTAGCGGGGCGGGATACGCAGTATTTT,CASSPPEGLAGRDTQYF
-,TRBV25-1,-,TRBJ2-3,TGTGCCAGCAGTGCATATCAGCGGGGCACAGATACGCAGTATTTT,CASSAYQRGTDTQYF